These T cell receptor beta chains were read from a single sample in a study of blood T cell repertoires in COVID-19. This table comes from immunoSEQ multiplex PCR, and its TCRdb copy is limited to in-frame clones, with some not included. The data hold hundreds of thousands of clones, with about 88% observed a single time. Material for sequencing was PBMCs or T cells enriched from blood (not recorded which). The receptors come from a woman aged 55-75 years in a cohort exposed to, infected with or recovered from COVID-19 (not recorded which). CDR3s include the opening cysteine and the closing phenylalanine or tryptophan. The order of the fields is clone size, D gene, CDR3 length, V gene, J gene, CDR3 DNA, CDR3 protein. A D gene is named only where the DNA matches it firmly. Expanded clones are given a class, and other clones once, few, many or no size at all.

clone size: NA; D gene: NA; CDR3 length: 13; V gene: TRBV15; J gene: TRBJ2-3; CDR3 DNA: TGTGCCACCAGCAGAGCTGAGGGAGATACGCAGTATTTT; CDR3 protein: CATSRAEGDTQYF
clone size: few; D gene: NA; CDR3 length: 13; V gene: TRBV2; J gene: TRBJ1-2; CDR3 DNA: TGTGCCAGCAGTGAACAAGGGCCCGCCGGACTCACCTTC; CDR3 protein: CASSEQGPAGLTF
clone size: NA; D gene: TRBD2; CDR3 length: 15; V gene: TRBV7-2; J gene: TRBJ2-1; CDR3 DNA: TGTGCCAGCAGCTACGGACTAGCGGTGGATACAGAGCAGTTCTTC; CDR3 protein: CASSYGLAVDTEQFF
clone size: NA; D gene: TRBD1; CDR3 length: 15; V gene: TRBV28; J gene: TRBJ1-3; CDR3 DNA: TGTGCCAGCGGTCGGACAGGAAGGTCCGGAAACACCATATATTTT; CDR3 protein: CASGRTGRSGNTIYF
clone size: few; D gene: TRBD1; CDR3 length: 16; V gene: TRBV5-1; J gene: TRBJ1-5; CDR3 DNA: TGCGCCAGCAGCTTGGCCGGACAGGGGAGCAATCAGCCCCAGCATTTT; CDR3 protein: CASSLAGQGSNQPQHF
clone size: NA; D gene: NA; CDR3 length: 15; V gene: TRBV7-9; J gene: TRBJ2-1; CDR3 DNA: TGTGCCAGCAGCCCGCCAGGGGGGTCCTACAATGAGCAGTTCTTC; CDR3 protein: CASSPPGGSYNEQFF
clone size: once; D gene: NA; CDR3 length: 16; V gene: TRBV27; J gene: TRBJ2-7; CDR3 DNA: TGTGCCAGCAGTTTACTAAAAATAACTACCCCCCACGAGCAGTACTTC; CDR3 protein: CASSLLKITTPHEQYF
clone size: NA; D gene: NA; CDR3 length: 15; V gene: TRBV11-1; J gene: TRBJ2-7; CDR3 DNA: TGTGCCAGCAGTTCGAATCGGGGAAGCTCCTACGAGCAGTACTTC; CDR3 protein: CASSSNRGSSYEQYF
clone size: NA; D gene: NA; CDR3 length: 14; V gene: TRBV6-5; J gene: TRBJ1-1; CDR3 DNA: TGTGCCAGCAGTTACGGGGCCGTGGACACTGAAGCTTTCTTT; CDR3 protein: CASSYGAVDTEAFF
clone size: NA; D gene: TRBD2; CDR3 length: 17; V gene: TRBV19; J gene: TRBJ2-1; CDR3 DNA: TGTGCCAGTAGTATCCCTAGGGCTAGCGGGGCTTACAATGAGCAGTTCTTC; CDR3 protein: CASSIPRASGAYNEQFF
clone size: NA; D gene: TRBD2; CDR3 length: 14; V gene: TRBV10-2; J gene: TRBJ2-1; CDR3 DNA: TGCGCCAGCAGTGTGGTGGGAGGGCCTTATGAGCAGTTCTTC; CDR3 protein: CASSVVGGPYEQFF
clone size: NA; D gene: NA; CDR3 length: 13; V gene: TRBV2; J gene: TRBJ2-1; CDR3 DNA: TGTGCCAGCAGTGAGACCGGGTACAATGAGCAGTTCTTC; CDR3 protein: CASSETGYNEQFF
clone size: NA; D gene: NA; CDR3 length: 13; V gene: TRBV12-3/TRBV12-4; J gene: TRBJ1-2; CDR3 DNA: TGTGCCAGCAGTTTACCCCTTAACTATGGCTACACCTTC; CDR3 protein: CASSLPLNYGYTF
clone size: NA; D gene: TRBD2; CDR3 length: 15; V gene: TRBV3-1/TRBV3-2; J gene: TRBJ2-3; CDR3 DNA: TGTGCCAGCAGCCCTAGCGGGAGTCTTTTGGATACGCAGTATTTT; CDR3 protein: CASSPSGSLLDTQYF
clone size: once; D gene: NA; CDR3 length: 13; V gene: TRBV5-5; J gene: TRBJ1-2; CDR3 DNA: TGTGCCAGCAGCTCGGACAGTAACTATGGCTACACCTTC; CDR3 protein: CASSSDSNYGYTF
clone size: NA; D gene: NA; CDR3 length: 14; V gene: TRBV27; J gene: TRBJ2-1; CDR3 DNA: TGTGCCAGCAGGGAACAGCCTAGCGCCAATGAGCAGTTCTTC; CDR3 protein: CASREQPSANEQFF
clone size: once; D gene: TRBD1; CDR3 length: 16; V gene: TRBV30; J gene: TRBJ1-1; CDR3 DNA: TGTGCCTGGAGTGACCCCCGGACAGGGGGCAACACTGAAGCTTTCTTT; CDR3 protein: CAWSDPRTGGNTEAFF
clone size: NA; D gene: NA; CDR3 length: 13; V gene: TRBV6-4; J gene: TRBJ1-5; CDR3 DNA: TGTGCCAGCAGTGACTCGTCAGGCCAGCCCCAGCATTTT; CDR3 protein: CASSDSSGQPQHF
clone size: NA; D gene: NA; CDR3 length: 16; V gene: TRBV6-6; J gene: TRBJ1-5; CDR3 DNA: TGTGCCAGCAGTACCATGAGTGGGGGCGGTACTCAGCCCCAGCATTTT; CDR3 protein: CASSTMSGGGTQPQHF
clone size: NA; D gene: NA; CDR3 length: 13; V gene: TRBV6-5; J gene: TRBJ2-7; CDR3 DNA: TGTGCCAGCAGCCTAGCTGCGTCGGGCGAGCAGTACTTC; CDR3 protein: CASSLAASGEQYF
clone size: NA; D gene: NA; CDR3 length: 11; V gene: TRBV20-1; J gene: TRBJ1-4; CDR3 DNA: TGCAGTCTCAGGGTAGGGGAAAAACTGTTTTTT; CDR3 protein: CSLRVGEKLFF
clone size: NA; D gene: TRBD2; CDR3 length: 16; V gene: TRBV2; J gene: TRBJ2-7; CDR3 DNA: TGTGCCAGCAGTGAGGGACTAGCGGGAGGGGCCTACGAGCAGTACTTC; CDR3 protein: CASSEGLAGGAYEQYF
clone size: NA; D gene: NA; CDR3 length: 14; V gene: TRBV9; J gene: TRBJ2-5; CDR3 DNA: TGTGCCAGCAGCGCCAGCGCCGGCCAAGAGACCCAGTACTTC; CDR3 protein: CASSASAGQETQYF
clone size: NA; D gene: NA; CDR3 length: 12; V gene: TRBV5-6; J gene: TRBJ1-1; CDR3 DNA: TGTGCCAGCAGCTTGTTCGACACTGAAGCTTTCTTT; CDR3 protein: CASSLFDTEAFF
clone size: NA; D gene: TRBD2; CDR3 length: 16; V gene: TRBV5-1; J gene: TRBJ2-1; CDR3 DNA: TGCGCCAGCAGCTTGGTTGCGAGCGGGAGGGCCAGGGAGCAGTTCTTC; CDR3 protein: CASSLVASGRAREQFF
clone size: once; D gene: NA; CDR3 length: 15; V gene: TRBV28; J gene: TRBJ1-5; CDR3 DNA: TGTGCCAGCAGTTTAAGTATAGGGGACAATCAGCCCCAGCATTTT; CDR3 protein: CASSLSIGDNQPQHF
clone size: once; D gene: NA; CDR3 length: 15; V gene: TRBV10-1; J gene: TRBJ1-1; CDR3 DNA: TGCGCCAGCACCGGGTTTAGGGGCATGAACACTGAAGCTTTCTTT; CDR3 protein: CASTGFRGMNTEAFF
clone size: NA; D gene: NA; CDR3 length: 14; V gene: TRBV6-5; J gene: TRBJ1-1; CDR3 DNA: TGTGCCAGCAGTTACAACGAGGGGGGGGCTGAAGCTTTCTTT; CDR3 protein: CASSYNEGGAEAFF
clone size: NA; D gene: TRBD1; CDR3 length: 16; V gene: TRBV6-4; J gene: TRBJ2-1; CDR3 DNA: TGTGCCAGCAGTGATACGGACAGGAACTTGTACAATGAGCAGTTCTTC; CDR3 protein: CASSDTDRNLYNEQFF
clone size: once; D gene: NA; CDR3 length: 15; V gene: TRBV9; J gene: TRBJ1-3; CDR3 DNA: TGTGCCAGCAGCTCAGGAGGGGCGGCAGGAAACACCATATATTTT; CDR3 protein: CASSSGGAAGNTIYF
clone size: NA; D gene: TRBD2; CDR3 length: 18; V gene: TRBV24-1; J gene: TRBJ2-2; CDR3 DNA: TGTGCCACCAGTGATGAGGGACTAGCGGGAGAGAACACCGGGGAGCTGTTTTTT; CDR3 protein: CATSDEGLAGENTGELFF
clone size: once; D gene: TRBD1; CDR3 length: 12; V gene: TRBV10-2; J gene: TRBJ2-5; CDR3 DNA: TGCGCCACCTTGGACAGGGAAGAGACCCAGTACTTC; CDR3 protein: CATLDREETQYF
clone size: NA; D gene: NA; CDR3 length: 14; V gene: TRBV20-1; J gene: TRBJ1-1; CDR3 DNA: TGCAGTGCTAGTTCCCTCAGGGCGGACACTGAAGCTTTCTTT; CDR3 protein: CSASSLRADTEAFF
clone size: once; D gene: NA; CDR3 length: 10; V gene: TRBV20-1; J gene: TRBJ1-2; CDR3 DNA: TGCAGTGCTAGCCCCCTTGGCTACACCTTC; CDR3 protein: CSASPLGYTF
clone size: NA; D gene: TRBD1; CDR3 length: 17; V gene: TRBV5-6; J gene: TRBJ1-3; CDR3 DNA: TGTGCCAGCAGCTGGGGGACAGGGGGTGATTTTGGAAACACCATATATTTT; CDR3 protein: CASSWGTGGDFGNTIYF
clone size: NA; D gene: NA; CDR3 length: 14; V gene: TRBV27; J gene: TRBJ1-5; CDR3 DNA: TGTGCCAGCAGGGTCGGGGGGAAGAATCAGCCCCAGCATTTT; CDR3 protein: CASRVGGKNQPQHF
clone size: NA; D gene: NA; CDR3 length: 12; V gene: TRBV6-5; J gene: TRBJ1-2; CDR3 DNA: TGTGCCAGCAGCCCACCAGGGTATGGCTACACCTTC; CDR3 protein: CASSPPGYGYTF
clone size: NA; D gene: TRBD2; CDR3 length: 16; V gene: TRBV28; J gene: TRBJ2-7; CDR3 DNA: TGTGCCAGCAGTTCCCCCGGGAGGAACGGTGCCTACGAGCAGTACTTC; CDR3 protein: CASSSPGRNGAYEQYF
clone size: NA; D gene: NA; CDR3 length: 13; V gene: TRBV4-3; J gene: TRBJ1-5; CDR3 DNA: TGCGCCAGCAGCCAAGGAGATGATCAGCCCCAGCATTTT; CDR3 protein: CASSQGDDQPQHF
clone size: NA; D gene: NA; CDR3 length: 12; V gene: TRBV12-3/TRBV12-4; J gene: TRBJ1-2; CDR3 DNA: TGTGCCAGCAGGCAGGGGTTTTCGGGCTACACCTTC; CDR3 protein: CASRQGFSGYTF
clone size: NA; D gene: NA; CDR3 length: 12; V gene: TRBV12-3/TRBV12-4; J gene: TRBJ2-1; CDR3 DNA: TGTGCCAGCACCGTTACTAGCTTTGAGCAGTTCTTC; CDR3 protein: CASTVTSFEQFF
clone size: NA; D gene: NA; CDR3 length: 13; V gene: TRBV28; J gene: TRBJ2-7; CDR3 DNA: TGTGCCAGCACTGAACAGGAGCCCTACGAGCAGTACTTC; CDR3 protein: CASTEQEPYEQYF
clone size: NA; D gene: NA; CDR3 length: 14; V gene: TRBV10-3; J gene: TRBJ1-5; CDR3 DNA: TGTGCCATCAGTCCCGGGAATAGCAATCAGCCCCAGCATTTT; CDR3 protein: CAISPGNSNQPQHF
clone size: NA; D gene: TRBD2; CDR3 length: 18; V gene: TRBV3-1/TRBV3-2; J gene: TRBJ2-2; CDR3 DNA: TGTGCCAGCAGCCAAGACAGGGGGCTAGCGGGGGACACCGGGGAGCTGTTTTTT; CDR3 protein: CASSQDRGLAGDTGELFF
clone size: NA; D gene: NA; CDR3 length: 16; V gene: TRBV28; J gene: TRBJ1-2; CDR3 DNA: TGTGCCAGCAGTCAGCGACGCAGCGGAGCTAACTATGGCTACACCTTC; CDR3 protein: CASSQRRSGANYGYTF
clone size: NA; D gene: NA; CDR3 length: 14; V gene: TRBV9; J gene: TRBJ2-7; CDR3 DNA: TGTGCCAGCAGCGTAGAGAACGGTCCCTACGAGCAGTACTTC; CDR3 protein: CASSVENGPYEQYF
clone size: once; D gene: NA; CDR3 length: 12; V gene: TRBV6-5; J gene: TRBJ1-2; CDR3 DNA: TGTGCCAGCAGACACGTATCGATAGGCTACACCTTC; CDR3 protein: CASRHVSIGYTF
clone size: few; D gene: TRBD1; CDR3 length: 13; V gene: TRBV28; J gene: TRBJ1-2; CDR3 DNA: TGTGCCAGCAGTTTCCCAGGGGGTGGCGGCTACACCTTC; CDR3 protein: CASSFPGGGGYTF
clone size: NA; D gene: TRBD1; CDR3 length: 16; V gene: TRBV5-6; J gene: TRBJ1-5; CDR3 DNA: TGTGCCAGCAGCTCCGACAGGGCCGGGCGCAATCAGCCCCAGCATTTT; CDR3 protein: CASSSDRAGRNQPQHF
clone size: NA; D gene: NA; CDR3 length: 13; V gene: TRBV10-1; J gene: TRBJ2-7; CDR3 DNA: TGCGCCAGCAGTGAGGCAGGGATCCACGAGCAGTACTTC; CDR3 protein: CASSEAGIHEQYF
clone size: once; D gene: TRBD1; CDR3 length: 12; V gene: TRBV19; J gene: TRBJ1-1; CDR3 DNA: TGTGCCAGTAGCAAGGGGGCAGGTGAAGCTTTCTTT; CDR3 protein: CASSKGAGEAFF